The 6 T cell receptor beta chains in this list originate from one sample, sequenced in a study of cytotoxic CD8 clonotypes in ibrutinib-treated CLL. Assay: immunoSEQ multiplex PCR; the TCRdb copy retains only in-frame clones and omits some. The sample carries some 15,000 clones, 64% recorded once. The source material was PBMCs, sampled before ibrutinib treatment. Receptor source: a human donor with chronic lymphocytic leukemia.

This clone was counted between two and nine times. The chain employs TRBV1 and TRBJ1-5; the D call in the table, TRBD1, was not verified against the DNA. TRBV1 is labeled a pseudogene. The CDR3 contains 16 residues. CDR3 region: CTSSPGTVGHDQPQHF. The CDR3 DNA sequence: TGCACCAGCAGCCCTGGGACAGTCGGACATGATCAGCCCCAGCATTTT.

The J gene is TRBJ2-2, the V gene TRBV4-2, with D perhaps TRBD1 (5 bases). The length of the CDR3 is 17 residues. Trimming removed 0 bases at V and 5 bases at J, with 16 bases between. Germline V gene sequence: CDR1 LGHNA, CDR2 YNFKEQ. The CDR3: CASSQEVAGSRTGELFF. In DNA form, the CDR3 reads TGTGCCAGCAGCCAAGAGGTCGCAGGGTCTCGAACCGGGGAGCTGTTTTTT.

This clone was observed a handful of times. V and J are TRBV29-1 and TRBJ1-1; D may be TRBD1 (5 bases). Germline V gene lookup returns CDR1 SQVTM and CDR2 ANQGSEA. The CDR3 consists of 11 residues. V shed 8 bases and J shed 5 bases, with 12 bases lying between them. CDR3 nucleotides: TGCAGCACCGAAGAGGGGACTGAAGCTTTCTTT. The encoded protein is CSTEEGTEAFF. The variable domain in full, completed from reference TRBV29-1 and TRBJ1-1, reads SAVISQKPSRDICQRGTSLTIQCQVDSQVTMMFWYRQQPGQSLTLIATANQGSEATYESGFVIDKFPISRPNLTFSTLTVSNMSPEDSSIYLCSTEEGTEAFFGQGTRLTVV.

This clone was counted a single time. J is TRBJ2-1 and V is TRBV9; TRBD2 matches at 10 bases. V shed 5 bases and J 4 bases; nucleotides not matched to a gene: 6. CDR1 is SGDLS and CDR2 is YYNGEE in the germline V gene. The CDR3 runs 15 residues. The CDR3 sequence: CASRIVAGGYNEQFF. CDR3 DNA: TGTGCCAGCAGGATTGTAGCGGGGGGATACAATGAGCAGTTCTTC.

This clone was seen many times. This CDR3 is also generated by other DNA sequences in the sample. The J gene is TRBJ1-5, the V gene TRBV27; D is uncertain. Germline V gene data show CDR1 as MNHEY and CDR2 as SMNVEV (reference sequence). V gave up 6 bases and J gave up 4 bases, with 7 bases separating them. This CDR3 comprises 12 residues. The CDR3 nucleotides are TGTGCCAGCAGGGCAAGTAATCAGCCCCAGCATTTT. Protein product: CASRASNQPQHF.

This rearrangement joins TRBV12-2 to TRBJ1-1. TRBV12-2 is tagged as a pseudogene. The CDR3 is made up of 15 amino acids. The DNA for the CDR3 is TGTGCCAGCAGCAGGACCCGAAGCGATAACACTGAAGCTTTCTTT. This gives the protein CASSRTRSDNTEAFF.